This TCR beta chain is drawn from a study of T cells expressing NK-cell markers (dated by TCRdb to 2020 to 2022). Some background on the complete study: Three sorted T-cell subsets (CD3+CD56+NKG2C+, CD3+CD56+NKG2C- and CD3+CD56-NKG2C+) from eight donors had their TCR beta-chain repertoires profiled. Sequencing of the libraries produced 2 x 150 bp reads on Illumina HiSeq 2000/2500, MiSeq or NextSeq. Among the eight sequenced donors, only one was HCMV-seronegative, while the other seven were HCMV-seropositive. Randomly selected healthy volunteers, three men and five women, were used as the eight sequenced donors.

The run used an Illumina HiSeq 2000. TCR beta cDNA libraries were made by 5'RACE template switching that added a universal primer site and unique molecular identifiers. cDNA synthesis was primed from the TCR beta constant segment, followed by two successive PCR amplification steps. In the original analysis: MIGEC was used to demultiplex reads and group the reads by UMI, and MiTCR was used to assemble and quantify clonotypes. To exclude erroneous sequences, only TCR cDNA sequences supported by at least two reads were retained. The tcR package was used for downstream repertoire analysis, and clonotypes were matched between fractions using CDR3 nucleotide sequence together with V segment. Antigen specificity was annotated against VDJdb with VDJmatch, allowing one amino acid substitution in CDR3. TCRdb reprocessed the reads, and each CDR3 protein sequence is entered once, without DNA. TCRdb assigned the V and J calls; the authors' analysis was not used. The table held for this sample gives about 380,000 distinct CDR3 sequences. Of the sample, roughly 5.5% is held by the ten largest clones.

Notes on this clonotype: The target of this receptor is not known.

HCMV-specific IgG was detected in serum with a commercial ELISA kit to determine HCMV serostatus. Ficoll density gradient centrifugation was used to isolate peripheral blood mononuclear cells from blood. Broad study findings and their caveats: For five or six donors, the dominant CD3+CD56+NKG2C+ clonotypes were among the top 10 CD8+ clonotypes and accounted for roughly 1.0-7.5% of CD8+ T cells. Those dominant clonotypes were again the most abundant among CD3+CD56-NKG2C+ cells in four donors, at about 25-60.1%. It remained unclear whether the expanded NKG2C-expressing T cell clones were specific for HCMV antigens.

Spanning cysteine to phenylalanine, the CDR3 consists of 16 amino acids. Nucleotide data are not available. From the germline V gene (reference sequence), CDR1 is SGHKS and CDR2 is YYEKEE. The TCR sequence derives from a man between 18 and 69 years old in good health. Sequencing input: blood T cells: a sorted CD56 or NKG2C T cell subset, CD4+ or CD8+ T cells, or bulk PBMC T cells (not recorded which). This sequence uses TRBV5-5 and TRBJ2-4; as DNA is missing, the TRBD2 call by TCRdb cannot be tested. The CDR3 region reads CASSGGTSAAKNIQYF.